This TCR beta chain appears in the sequencing data of a study of early T cells in non-severe SARS-CoV-2 infection. The wider study: Investigators sequenced bulk RNA drawn from unsorted whole blood, and chains remained unpaired.

CDR3 length equals 15 residues. CDR1 KGHSH and CDR2 LQKENI come from the germline V gene. Trimming cost V 1 base and J 1 base, with 10 bases left between them. This clonotype was observed at least ten times. Its antigen is still unknown. Each single cDNA molecule received a unique molecular identifier. TCRdb analysed the 5' RACE reads with MiXCR anew, one entry per CDR3 protein. Of about 30,000 distinct CDR3 sequences in the sample, 6.6% were seen once. General study results and limits: VDJdb matching, biased toward anti-spike CD8 responses, missed private and CD4 specificities.

The chain uses TRBV18 and TRBJ1-1; D call uncertain. The source of this sequence is an adult who was a healthcare worker with PCR-confirmed SARS-CoV-2 infection or an uninfected control (not recorded which). Sequencing input: whole blood. CDR3 protein: CASSPRSGENTEAFF. CDR3 coding DNA: TGTGCCAGCTCACCACGGTCAGGAGAGAACACTGAAGCTTTCTTT. The whole variable domain, filled in from reference TRBV18 and TRBJ1-1, reads NAGVMQNPRHLVRRRGQEARLRCSPMKGHSHVYWYRQLPEEGLKFMVYLQKENIIDESGMPKERFSAEFPKEGPSILRIQQVVRGDSAAYFCASSPRSGENTEAFFGQGTRLTVV.